The rows below give T cell receptor beta chains drawn from one sample of a study of cytomegalovirus exposure and HLA in healthy donors. Only in-frame clones appear in the TCRdb table, and some are missing; sequencing was by immunoSEQ multiplex PCR. The table includes 120,000 or so clones, approximately 72% detected once. Material for sequencing was PBMCs. Receptors originate from a man aged 60 to 69 in good health and CMV-seropositive. Both conserved end residues are part of each CDR3. The D gene is left open where the match is weak. Clone size is given for some rows only: seen once, a few or many times, or a class if the clone is expanded.

TRBJ2-1,-,TRBV5-6,few,CASSQYNEQFF,TGTGCCAGCAGTCAGTACAATGAGCAGTTCTTC
TRBJ1-1,TRBD1,TRBV6-6,-,CASSPVTGDTEAFF,TGTGCCAGCAGCCCTGTGACAGGGGACACTGAAGCTTTCTTT
TRBJ2-1,TRBD2,TRBV5-4,-,CASSLGRRTSGRHNEQFF,TGTGCCAGCAGCTTGGGCAGGAGGACTAGCGGGAGGCACAATGAGCAGTTCTTC
TRBJ1-5,-,TRBV10-3,-,CAISESTAGHSNQPQHF,TGTGCCATCAGTGAGTCGACGGCAGGTCATAGCAATCAGCCCCAGCATTTT
TRBJ2-7,TRBD1,TRBV29-1,-,CSGQGQVGEQYF,TGCAGCGGACAGGGACAGGTAGGCGAGCAGTACTTC
TRBJ2-4,-,TRBV5-6,-,CASSRGQTKNIQYF,TGTGCCAGCAGCCGAGGACAGACCAAAAACATTCAGTACTTC
TRBJ2-7,-,TRBV6-1,few,CASSDPGLLAQQYF,TGTGCCAGCAGTGACCCGGGACTCCTAGCCCAGCAGTACTTC
TRBJ2-7,-,TRBV7-2,once,CASSLDEWSRESYEQYF,TGTGCCAGCAGCTTAGACGAATGGTCCCGAGAATCCTACGAGCAGTACTTC
TRBJ1-2,TRBD1,TRBV30,-,CAWRKPGQGFYGYTF,TGTGCCTGGAGGAAACCGGGACAGGGATTCTATGGCTACACCTTC
TRBJ2-3,TRBD1,TRBV4-1,-,CASSQDAPGQLLTDTQYF,TGCGCCAGCAGCCAAGACGCCCCGGGACAGCTTCTCACAGATACGCAGTATTTT
TRBJ2-7,-,TRBV5-1,-,CASSLGGTSMYEQYF,TGCGCCAGCAGCTTGGGAGGGACAAGTATGTACGAGCAGTACTTC
TRBJ2-7,TRBD1,TRBV5-4,-,CASRQDRGRSEQYF,TGTGCCAGCAGGCAGGACAGGGGGCGGTCCGAGCAGTACTTC
TRBJ2-7,-,TRBV28,-,CASSFLRWGTYEQYF,TGTGCCAGCAGTTTTCTTCGGTGGGGGACTTACGAGCAGTACTTC
TRBJ1-6,TRBD1,TRBV5-6,-,CASSLPTGGDSPLHF,TGTGCCAGCAGCCTGCCGACAGGGGGCGATTCACCCCTCCACTTT
TRBJ2-3,TRBD1,TRBV5-1,-,CASSLGDREPDTQYF,TGCGCCAGCAGTTTGGGGGACAGGGAGCCCGATACGCAGTATTTT
TRBJ2-3,-,TRBV5-1,once,CASSSPGGGKYF,TGCGCCAGCAGCTCCCCGGGAGGGGGCAAGTATTTT
TRBJ2-1,-,TRBV5-1,-,CASSLGASPNYNEQFF,TGCGCCAGCAGCTTGGGAGCTAGCCCAAATTACAATGAGCAGTTCTTC
TRBJ1-3,TRBD1,TRBV9,-,CASSVGQGSSGNTIYF,TGTGCCAGCAGCGTAGGACAGGGAAGCTCTGGAAACACCATATATTTT
TRBJ2-2,-,TRBV7-3,-,CASSLHSKSGELFF,TGTGCCAGCAGCTTACATAGCAAATCAGGGGAGCTGTTTTTT
TRBJ2-2,TRBD2,TRBV5-1,-,CASSLTLAGASGELFF,TGCGCCAGCAGCCTAACACTAGCGGGAGCATCCGGGGAGCTGTTTTTT
TRBJ2-7,TRBD2,TRBV28,few,CASSSAGRGVFYEQYF,TGTGCCAGCAGTTCCGCGGGGCGGGGGGTTTTCTACGAGCAGTACTTC
TRBJ2-5,TRBD2,TRBV4-2,-,CASSQDRRGKQETQYF,TGTGCCAGCAGCCAAGACAGGCGGGGGAAGCAAGAGACCCAGTACTTC
TRBJ1-1,-,TRBV9,-,CASSVTANTEAFF,TGTGCCAGCAGCGTTACAGCGAACACTGAAGCTTTCTTT
TRBJ2-3,-,TRBV25-1,-,CASSGLGGAPGADTQYF,TGTGCCAGCAGTGGACTGGGCGGGGCCCCCGGCGCAGATACGCAGTATTTT
TRBJ1-1,-,TRBV6-6,few,CASSYFRVNTEAFF,TGTGCCAGCAGTTACTTCAGGGTCAACACTGAAGCTTTCTTT
TRBJ1-1,-,TRBV7-9,-,CASSLARTENTEAFF,TGTGCCAGCAGCTTAGCAAGGACAGAGAACACTGAAGCTTTCTTT
TRBJ1-2,-,TRBV5-1,-,CASSPQGGARDGYTF,TGCGCCAGCAGCCCGCAGGGAGGGGCCCGTGATGGCTACACCTTC
TRBJ2-1,TRBD2,TRBV2,-,CASRIAGAEQFF,TGTGCCAGCAGGATAGCGGGAGCTGAGCAGTTCTTC
TRBJ2-7,TRBD1,TRBV28,-,CASKITGGPHEQYF,TGTGCCAGCAAAATAACAGGGGGCCCCCACGAGCAGTACTTC
TRBJ1-4,TRBD1,TRBV27,few,CASSLSRDRGREKLFF,TGTGCCAGCAGTTTATCGAGGGACAGGGGGCGAGAAAAACTGTTTTTT
TRBJ1-5,-,TRBV7-5,once,CVRSLGTGATRRNQPQHF,TGTGTCAGAAGCTTAGGAACAGGGGCCACAAGGAGGAATCAGCCCCAGCATTTT
TRBJ2-1,TRBD2,TRBV5-4,-,CASSLGTSGRAQEQFF,TGTGCCAGCAGCTTGGGGACTAGCGGGAGGGCACAGGAGCAGTTCTTC
TRBJ2-7,-,TRBV10-2,few,CASSDRTVRSSYEQYF,TGCGCCAGCAGTGACCGGACAGTCCGATCCTCCTACGAGCAGTACTTC
TRBJ1-1,-,TRBV7-9,-,CASVGGDSKAFF,TGTGCCAGCGTGGGGGGGGATAGCAAAGCTTTCTTT
TRBJ1-3,-,TRBV5-1,-,CASSPGPRGGGNTIYF,TGCGCCAGCAGTCCCGGGCCGCGGGGGGGCGGAAACACCATATATTTT
TRBJ1-5,-,TRBV2,-,CASSGQGGRPQHF,TGTGCCAGCAGTGGGCAGGGTGGGCGGCCCCAGCATTTT
TRBJ1-6,-,TRBV11-3,-,CASSLTEGSPLHF,TGTGCCAGCAGCTTAACAGAGGGATCACCCCTCCACTTT
TRBJ2-2,-,TRBV9,-,CASSRLEGGYTGELFF,TGTGCCAGCAGCCGGCTAGAGGGGGGGTACACCGGGGAGCTGTTTTTT
TRBJ2-2,TRBD2,TRBV9,-,CASSHTSANTGELFF,TGTGCCAGCAGCCACACTAGCGCTAACACCGGGGAGCTGTTTTTT
TRBJ1-1,-,TRBV5-4,-,CASSLAGRASTEAFF,TGTGCCAGCAGCTTGGCCGGTCGCGCAAGCACTGAAGCTTTCTTT
TRBJ1-6,TRBD1,TRBV27,-,CASSPRDSYTGLSNSPLHF,TGTGCCAGCAGTCCTCGGGACAGCTACACCGGCCTTTCTAATTCACCCCTCCACTTT
TRBJ2-5,-,TRBV6-5,-,CASSYSRVVETQYF,TGTGCCAGCAGTTACTCTAGAGTGGTAGAGACCCAGTACTTC